The sequence of this T cell receptor beta chain was determined in a study of PD-L1 blockade in urothelial cancer. There are 15 residues in the CDR3. From germline, CDR1 is LNHDA and CDR2 SQIVND (reference sequence). The V gene lost 6 bases and the J gene lost 0 bases, with 12 bases spanning the gap. The method was immunoSEQ multiplex PCR; TCRdb's version includes in-frame clones alone and lacks a portion of them. The profile shows tens of thousands of clones, about 90% of them singletons. The starting material was PBMCs, obtained around atezolizumab (anti-PD-L1) treatment. This sequence joins TRBV19 and TRBJ1-5; D is undetermined. The clonotype originates from a man aged 55 to 70 with urothelial cancer. The CDR3 DNA is TGTGCCAGTAGCCCGACCGGGAGTAGCAATCAGCCCCAGCATTTT. Protein sequence: CASSPTGSSNQPQHF.